This paragraph reports one T cell receptor beta chain. Antigen: not known. The CDR3 has 15 residues. V dropped 5 bases and J dropped 4; count of bases not matched to a gene: 10. CDR1 SGHTA and CDR2 FQGNSA come from the germline V gene. This record comes from a study of T cells in Graves' hyperthyroidism and ophthalmopathy. Background on the study: Peripheral blood specimens were obtained at initial diagnosis, prior to any treatment. Study results and limitations: Model predictions of ophthalmopathy came a median approximately 6 months before onset. Most clonotypes expanded in the thyroid (above 0.001) were also present in blood.

Regions amplified from RNA transcripts were the TCR beta CDR3 regions. Researchers ran a first-round RT-PCR on the TCR CDR3 using the HTBI primer set. TCRdb called the multiplex PCR reads again in MiXCR, with one record for every CDR3 protein. The profile shows fewer than 700,000 distinct CDR3 sequences, 15% to 20% of them singletons. A patient was excluded if there was uncontrolled infection, other autoimmune disease, pregnancy or lactation. The chain links TRBV7-2 to TRBJ1-2; 7 bases map to TRBD1. This clonotype was obtained from a woman between 25 and 40 years old with Graves' hyperthyroidism. The sequencing sample was made of blood. CDR3 amino acids: CASSEGLGQPYGYTF. The CDR3 DNA sequence: TGTGCCAGCAGCGAGGGACTGGGACAGCCCTATGGCTACACCTTC.